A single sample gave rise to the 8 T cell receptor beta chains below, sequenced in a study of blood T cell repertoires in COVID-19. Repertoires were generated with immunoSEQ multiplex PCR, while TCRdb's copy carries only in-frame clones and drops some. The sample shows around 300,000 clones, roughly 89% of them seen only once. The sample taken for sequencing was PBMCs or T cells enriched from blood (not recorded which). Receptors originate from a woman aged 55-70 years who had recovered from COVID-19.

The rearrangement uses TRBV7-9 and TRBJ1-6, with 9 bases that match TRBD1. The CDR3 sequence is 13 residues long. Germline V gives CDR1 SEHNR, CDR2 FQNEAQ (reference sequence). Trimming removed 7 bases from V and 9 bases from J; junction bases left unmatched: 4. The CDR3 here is CASIGTGSSPLHF. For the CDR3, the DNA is TGTGCCAGCATTGGGACAGGGTCTTCACCCCTCCACTTT.

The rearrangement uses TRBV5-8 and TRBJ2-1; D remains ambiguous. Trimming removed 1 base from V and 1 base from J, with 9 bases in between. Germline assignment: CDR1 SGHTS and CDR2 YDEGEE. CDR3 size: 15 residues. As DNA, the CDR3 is TGTGCCAGCAGCTTGCTAAGCGTATCCTACAATGAGCAGTTCTTC. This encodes CASSLLSVSYNEQFF.

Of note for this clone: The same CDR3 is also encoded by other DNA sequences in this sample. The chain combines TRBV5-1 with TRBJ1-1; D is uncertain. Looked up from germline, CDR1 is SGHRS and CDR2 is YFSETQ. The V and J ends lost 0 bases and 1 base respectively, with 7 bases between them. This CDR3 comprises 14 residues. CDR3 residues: CASSLDPRNTEAFF. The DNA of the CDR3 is TGCGCCAGCAGCTTGGACCCGAGGAACACTGAAGCTTTCTTT.

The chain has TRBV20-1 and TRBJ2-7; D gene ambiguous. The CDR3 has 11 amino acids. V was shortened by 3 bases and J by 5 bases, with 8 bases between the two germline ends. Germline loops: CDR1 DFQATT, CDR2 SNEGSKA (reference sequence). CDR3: CSASGTDEQYF. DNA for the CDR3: TGCAGTGCTAGCGGAACAGACGAGCAGTACTTC.

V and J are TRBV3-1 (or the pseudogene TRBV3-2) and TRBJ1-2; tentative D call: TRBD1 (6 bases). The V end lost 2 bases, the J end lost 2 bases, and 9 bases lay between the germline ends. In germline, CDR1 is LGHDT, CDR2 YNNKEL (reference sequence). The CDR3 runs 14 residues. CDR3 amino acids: CASSQHQGNYGYTF. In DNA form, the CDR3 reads TGTGCCAGCAGCCAACATCAGGGGAACTATGGCTACACCTTC.

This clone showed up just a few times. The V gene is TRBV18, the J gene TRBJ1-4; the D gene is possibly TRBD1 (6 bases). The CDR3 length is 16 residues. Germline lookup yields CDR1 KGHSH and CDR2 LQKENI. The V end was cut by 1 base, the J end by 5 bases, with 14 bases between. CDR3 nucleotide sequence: TGTGCCAGCTCACCACTCACACAGGGCCAAAATGAAAAACTGTTTTTT. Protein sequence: CASSPLTQGQNEKLFF.

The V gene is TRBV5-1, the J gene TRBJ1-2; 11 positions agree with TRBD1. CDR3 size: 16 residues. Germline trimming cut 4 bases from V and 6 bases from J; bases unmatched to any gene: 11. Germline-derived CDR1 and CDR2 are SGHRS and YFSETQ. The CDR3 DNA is TGCGCCAGCAGCGCGGAGGGGACAGGGGGGTCGAATGGCTACACCTTC. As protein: CASSAEGTGGSNGYTF.

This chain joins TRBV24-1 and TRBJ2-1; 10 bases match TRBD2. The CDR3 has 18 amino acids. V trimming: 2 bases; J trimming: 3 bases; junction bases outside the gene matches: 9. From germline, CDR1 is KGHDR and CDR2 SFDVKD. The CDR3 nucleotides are TGTGCCACCAGTGATTCGGTCGCTAGCGGGGGAAACTACAATGAGCAGTTCTTC. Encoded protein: CATSDSVASGGNYNEQFF.